The rows below give T cell receptor beta chains drawn from one sample of a study of cytomegalovirus exposure and HLA in healthy donors. Clones were sequenced by immunoSEQ multiplex PCR, and TCRdb holds only the in-frame ones, with some missing. The sample yields more than 130,000 clones, about 70% seen once. The sample taken for sequencing was PBMCs. The origin of the receptors is a man younger than 35 in good health and CMV-seronegative. Both conserved end residues are part of each CDR3. A D gene is named only where the DNA matches it firmly. Clone size is stated in some rows and not others, as once, few, many or a class when expanded.

V	D	size	J	CDR3	DNA
TRBV19	-	once	TRBJ1-1	CASSTGVVTEAFF	TGTGCCAGTAGTACAGGGGTAGTTACTGAAGCTTTCTTT
TRBV5-1	-	-	TRBJ2-1	CASSLAWQTGPYNEQFF	TGCGCCAGCAGCTTGGCCTGGCAGACAGGCCCGTACAATGAGCAGTTCTTC
TRBV29-1	TRBD2	-	TRBJ2-1	CSVEDPTGREGLNNEQFF	TGCAGCGTTGAAGACCCGACAGGGCGGGAGGGCTTGAACAATGAGCAGTTCTTC
TRBV5-4	TRBD1	-	TRBJ1-6	CASSLGTGPSPLHF	TGTGCCAGCAGCTTGGGGACAGGGCCATCACCCCTCCACTTT
TRBV11-1	TRBD1	few	TRBJ2-7	CASSPRDSRYEQYF	TGTGCCAGCAGCCCCCGGGACAGTCGGTACGAGCAGTACTTC
TRBV5-1	TRBD1	-	TRBJ2-3	CASSSLGQGGWADTQYF	TGCGCCAGCAGCTCCCTCGGACAGGGCGGGTGGGCAGATACGCAGTATTTT
TRBV13	-	-	TRBJ1-1	CASGMINTEAFF	TGTGCCAGCGGCATGATTAACACTGAAGCTTTCTTT
TRBV9	TRBD2	once	TRBJ2-2	CASSDASGGTNTGELFF	TGTGCCAGCAGTGACGCTAGCGGGGGGACGAACACCGGGGAGCTGTTTTTT
TRBV5-4	-	-	TRBJ1-1	CASSSEAAAFF	TGTGCCAGCAGCTCGGAAGCGGCAGCTTTCTTT
TRBV10-3	-	-	TRBJ2-7	CAISGPQGEDEQYF	TGTGCCATCAGTGGCCCTCAGGGTGAGGACGAGCAGTACTTC
TRBV6-7	TRBD1	-	TRBJ1-4	CASRQNRGLDEKLFF	TGTGCCAGCAGACAGAACAGGGGGCTAGACGAAAAACTGTTTTTT
TRBV11-3	-	-	TRBJ2-5	CASSLAHRSRDIQETQYF	TGTGCCAGCAGCTTAGCCCACCGCAGCCGGGACATTCAAGAGACCCAGTACTTC
TRBV6-5	TRBD1	-	TRBJ1-4	CASRRTGGEKLFF	TGTGCCAGCCGCCGGACAGGGGGAGAAAAACTGTTTTTT
TRBV30	-	-	TRBJ2-2	CAWSVDSGWGELFF	TGTGCCTGGAGTGTAGACTCGGGTTGGGGGGAGCTGTTTTTT
TRBV19	TRBD1	-	TRBJ2-6	CASSRTGLAGANVLTF	TGTGCCAGTAGTAGGACAGGTCTGGCTGGGGCCAACGTCCTGACTTTC
TRBV7-2	TRBD2	-	TRBJ2-7	CASSLALGLASSSSYEQYF	TGTGCCAGCAGCTTAGCTCTTGGACTAGCGAGTTCTTCCTCCTACGAGCAGTACTTC
TRBV19	TRBD1	-	TRBJ1-6	CASRRGTGLSPLHF	TGTGCCAGCCGTCGGGGGACAGGGTTGTCACCCCTCCACTTT
TRBV7-3	TRBD1	-	TRBJ1-3	CASSWGDRGSGNTIYF	TGTGCCAGCAGCTGGGGGGACAGGGGCTCTGGAAACACCATATATTTT
TRBV14	-	-	TRBJ1-2	CASSLQGNYGYTF	TGTGCCAGCAGCCTACAGGGTAACTATGGCTACACCTTC
TRBV9	-	-	TRBJ2-2	CASSVLGQGGTGELFF	TGTGCCAGCAGCGTACTGGGGCAGGGAGGCACCGGGGAGCTGTTTTTT
TRBV5-8	-	-	TRBJ1-2	CASLQGLANYGYTF	TGTGCCAGCCTACAGGGATTAGCTAACTATGGCTACACCTTC
TRBV5-6	-	-	TRBJ1-2	CASSLVGSGGYTF	TGTGCCAGCAGCTTGGTCGGATCGGGGGGCTACACCTTC
TRBV4-2	TRBD2	-	TRBJ2-2	CASSQALAGGPSGGELFF	TGTGCCAGCAGCCAGGCACTAGCGGGAGGGCCATCCGGCGGGGAGCTGTTTTTT
TRBV19	TRBD2	-	TRBJ2-3	CASSILAGTTDTQYF	TGTGCCAGTAGTATATTAGCGGGGACCACAGATACGCAGTATTTT
TRBV5-6	-	-	TRBJ1-6	CASSLFNRETLPLHF	TGTGCCAGCAGCTTGTTTAACAGGGAGACTTTACCCCTCCACTTT
TRBV11-1	-	-	TRBJ2-3	CASSLGSRLPTDTQYF	TGTGCCAGCAGCTTAGGTTCGCGGCTTCCCACAGATACGCAGTATTTT